Shown below are 24 T cell receptor beta chains from a single sample sequenced in a study of blood T cells in healthy people across ages. A sample-barcoded 5' primer and a J-beta primer mix were used in a second PCR of roughly 7 to 12 cycles. TCRdb analysed the 5' RACE reads with MiXCR anew, one entry per CDR3 protein. The table shows about 570,000 distinct CDR3 sequences, with approximately 30% occurring only once. Sequencing used blood. These receptors were collected from a woman between 65 and 79 years old in good health.

This clonotype came up a few times. This chain links TRBV29-1 with TRBJ1-2; no firm D call. The germline V and J ends were trimmed by 4 bases and 0 bases, with 15 bases remaining between them. Germline V gene sequence: CDR1 SQVTM, CDR2 ANQGSEA. The CDR3 consists of 15 residues. CDR3: CSVGLGRRANYGYTF. In DNA form, the CDR3 reads TGCAGCGTTGGGCTTGGGCGTCGGGCTAACTATGGCTACACCTTC.

This clonotype showed up just a few times. This chain links TRBV9 with TRBJ2-2, with TRBD2 matching over 7 bases. The germline gives CDR1 SGDLS, CDR2 YYNGEE. This CDR3 is 16 amino acids long. With V trimmed by 3 bases and J by 0 bases, 5 bases remained unmatched. CDR3 region: CASSGKRGSNTGELFF. The CDR3 DNA is TGTGCCAGCAGCGGGAAGCGGGGCTCGAACACCGGGGAGCTGTTTTTT.

V gene TRBV5-5 combines with J gene TRBJ2-5; D is undetermined. Trimming shortened V by 0 bases and J by 7 bases, and 7 bases separated the two germline ends. The CDR3 loop spans 12 amino acids. Germline-derived CDR1 and CDR2 are SGHKS and YYEKEE (reference sequence). DNA for the CDR3: TGTGCCAGCAGCTTGGAAATTGGGACCCAGTACTTC. Translation: CASSLEIGTQYF.

J is TRBJ2-5 and V is TRBV7-2; D is perhaps TRBD1 (5 bases). The CDR3 totals 14 residues. V dropped 4 bases and J dropped 1 base, with 10 bases sitting between them. Germline V lookup: CDR1 SGHTA, CDR2 FQGNSA. This chain's CDR3 is CASSYRQGQETQYF. CDR3 nucleotide sequence: TGTGCCAGCAGCTATCGCCAGGGCCAAGAGACCCAGTACTTC.

The chain uses TRBV18 and TRBJ1-1; D might be TRBD1 (6 bases). The CDR3 loop spans 13 amino acids. V shed 3 bases and J shed 6 bases, with 11 bases lying between them. The germline CDR1 and CDR2 sequences are KGHSH and LQKENI. The CDR3 loop is CASSPQGTPEAFF. In nucleotides, the CDR3 is TGTGCCAGCTCACCGCAGGGGACCCCTGAAGCTTTCTTT. Full variable domain (outside the CDR3, taken from reference TRBV18 and TRBJ1-1): NAGVMQNPRHLVRRRGQEARLRCSPMKGHSHVYWYRQLPEEGLKFMVYLQKENIIDESGMPKERFSAEFPKEGPSILRIQQVVRGDSAAYFCASSPQGTPEAFFGQGTRLTVV.

V gene TRBV7-9 combines with J gene TRBJ1-1, with TRBD1 as a possible D gene (5 bases). This CDR3 region has 14 residues. V lost 7 bases to trimming and J lost 1 base, with 13 bases between them. Germline CDR1 SEHNR, CDR2 FQNEAQ (reference sequence). The CDR3 protein is CASKSGGSNTEAFF. CDR3 coding DNA: TGTGCCAGCAAAAGTGGGGGATCGAACACTGAAGCTTTCTTT.

This clonotype turned up a few times. The V gene is TRBV6-2 or TRBV6-3, the J gene TRBJ1-1; possible D gene TRBD1, 6 bases. Germline V gene lookup returns CDR1 MNHEY and CDR2 SVGEGT. V was shortened by 2 bases and J by 7 bases, with 17 bases between the two germline ends. This CDR3 is 15 amino acids long. Here the CDR3 DNA reads TGTGCCAGCAGTTACCCACAAGACAGGATTAATGAAGCTTTCTTT. Its protein product is CASSYPQDRINEAFF.

V and J are TRBV3-1 and TRBJ2-5; 8 bases fit TRBD1. The closer fit of TRBJ2-7 to the DNA end suggests the J call may be wrong. The CDR3 contains 16 residues. The germline V gene has CDR1 LGHDT and CDR2 YNNKEL (reference sequence). Here the CDR3 reads CASSPRSTGARYEQYF. The CDR3 bases are TGTGCCAGCAGCCCCCGTTCGACAGGGGCTCGGTACGAGCAGTACTTC.

This chain uses TRBV5-1 with TRBJ2-6; D remains ambiguous. This CDR3 has 16 residues. Germline CDR1 and CDR2: SGHRS and YFSETQ. Deletions cut 3 bases from V and 0 bases from J, with 10 bases between. CDR3 residues: CASSSSPNSGANVLTF. DNA of the CDR3: TGCGCCAGCAGCTCAAGTCCAAACTCTGGGGCCAACGTCCTGACTTTC.

The chain is built from TRBV7-2 and TRBJ2-5, with D tentatively TRBD1 (6 bases). Germline assignment: CDR1 SGHTA and CDR2 FQGNSA. Between the trimmed V and J ends, which lost 5 bases and 4 bases, there was a span of 23 bases. The CDR3 is 17 residues long. The chain's CDR3 is CASSPLGLLVQGETQYF. The CDR3 nucleotides are TGTGCCAGCAGCCCCCTGGGGTTATTGGTACAGGGAGAGACCCAGTACTTC.

This clonotype was seen a few times. The chain carries TRBV7-6 and TRBJ2-3; no definite D call. This CDR3 contains 13 residues. V lost 4 bases and J 6 bases, leaving 11 bases between the germline ends. Germline V lookup: CDR1 SGHVS, CDR2 FNYEAQ. In DNA form, the CDR3 reads TGTGCCAGCAGCTCCCTCTACCGCGATACGCAGTATTTT. Its protein product is CASSSLYRDTQYF.

V gene TRBV5-1 combines with J gene TRBJ2-3; 10 bases line up with TRBD2. The germline V gene encodes CDR1 SGHRS and CDR2 YFSETQ. The CDR3 contains 17 residues. Trimming removed 4 bases from V and 4 bases from J; junction bases left unmatched: 12. This CDR3 reads CASSGRSLAGEADTQYF. The CDR3 bases are TGCGCCAGCAGCGGACGGTCCCTAGCGGGGGAGGCAGATACGCAGTATTTT.

In this sample, this clonotype turned up many times. V usage is TRBV7-3 and J usage is TRBJ2-2; TRBD2 might be the D (7 bases). The V gene's germline CDR1 is SGHTA and CDR2 FQGTGA. This CDR3 spans 15 amino acids. The V end lost 0 bases, the J end lost 5 bases, and 10 bases lay between the germline ends. The CDR3 sequence: CASSLTGGLTGELFF. The CDR3 DNA reads as TGTGCCAGCAGCTTAACCGGGGGGCTTACCGGGGAGCTGTTTTTT.

The table lists this clonotype with many counts. V is TRBV20-1 and J is TRBJ2-5; tentatively, D is TRBD2 (6 bases). TRBJ2-7 explains the end of the DNA better; the J call may be wrong. The CDR3 loop spans 12 amino acids. The germline V gene has CDR1 DFQATT and CDR2 SNEGSKA (reference sequence). CDR3 sequence: CSASATSYEQYF. CDR3 in DNA: TGCAGTGCTAGTGCGACTAGCTACGAGCAGTACTTC.

This clonotype was recorded at least ten times. The chain uses TRBV12-3 or TRBV12-4 and TRBJ2-2; the D is unclear. Trimming took off 2 bases at V and 1 base at J, with 8 bases between the two ends. CDR3 length equals 15 residues. CDR3 residues: CASSLSGRNTGELFF. The DNA for the CDR3 is TGTGCCAGCAGTTTAAGTGGGCGGAACACCGGGGAGCTGTTTTTT.

The DNA of the CDR3 is TGTGCCAGCTCCTGGACCAGCCCAGAGGACATTCAGTACTTC. As protein: CASSWTSPEDIQYF. The chain couples TRBV6-2 or TRBV6-3 to TRBJ2-4; no clear D. The CDR3 is made up of 14 amino acids. Trimming left V 8 bases short and J 8 bases short, with 19 bases between. Germline-derived CDR1 and CDR2 are MNHEY and SVGEGT.

This clonotype showed up just a few times. The chain employs TRBV7-2 and TRBJ2-5; D not certain. Judging by the DNA end, TRBJ2-7 fits better; the J call may be wrong. Germline V CDR1 and CDR2: SGHTA, FQGNSA. CDR3 length: 13 residues. In DNA form, the CDR3 reads TGTGCCAGCAGCTTCGGCGCCCTCTACGAGCAGTACTTC. It specifies CASSFGALYEQYF.

This clonotype was picked up many times. The chain couples TRBV6-5 to TRBJ1-2, with D tentatively TRBD1 (5 bases). V was pared by 5 bases and J by 4 bases, with 14 bases between. Germline V CDR1 and CDR2: MNHEY, SVGAGI. This CDR3 region has 14 residues. Written as DNA, the CDR3 is TGTGCCAGCAGTACGGGGGGATTTCCCTATGGCTACACCTTC. It yields the protein CASSTGGFPYGYTF.

This clonotype turned up a few times. An end of the junction differs from the germline gene, which may be a read error. The chain links TRBV24-1 to TRBJ2-1; TRBD2 matches at 7 bases. The CDR3 has 18 residues. CDR1 KGHDR and CDR2 SFDVKD come from the germline V gene. CDR3 nucleotides: TGTGCCACCAGTGATTGGGAGGATGGGGGGGGTCTAAGAAATGGGCAGTTCTTC. It encodes CATSDWEDGGGLRNGQFF.

This chain connects TRBV4-3 to TRBJ2-3; D is unresolved. The germline V and J ends were trimmed by 1 base and 3 bases, with 14 bases remaining between them. The germline V gene encodes CDR1 LGHNA and CDR2 YSLEER. The CDR3 is 16 amino acids. In nucleotides, the CDR3 is TGCGCCAGCAGCCAAGGTCCCAGCCCGGTGACAGATACGCAGTATTTT. It encodes CASSQGPSPVTDTQYF.

This clonotype showed up just a few times. The genes are TRBV7-8 and TRBJ2-3; D unresolved. Germline V lookup: CDR1 SGHVS, CDR2 FQNEAQ. The CDR3 sequence is 14 residues long. V was trimmed by 4 bases and J by 2 bases, leaving 10 bases between them. The chain's CDR3 is CASSYGPFTDTQYF. For the CDR3, the DNA is TGTGCCAGCAGCTACGGACCATTCACAGATACGCAGTATTTT.

The chain couples TRBV7-2 to TRBJ2-3; D possibly corresponds to TRBD2 (7 bases). The ends were cut back, 5 bases at V and 6 bases at J, with 18 bases in the middle. Germline V gene sequence: CDR1 SGHTA, CDR2 FQGNSA. The CDR3 covers 15 residues. In nucleotides, the CDR3 is TGTGCCAGCAGCAAACTAGCGCAGGGGCCCGATACGCAGTATTTT. Translated: CASSKLAQGPDTQYF.

This chain connects TRBV19 to TRBJ2-3; 10 nucleotides match TRBD2. CDR3 length: 16 amino acids. Looked up from germline, CDR1 is LNHDA and CDR2 is SQIVND (reference sequence). V lost 5 bases and J lost 3; bases outside the gene matches: 8. In nucleotides, the CDR3 is TGTGCCAGTAGTTCCGGCCCTAGCGGGGGAACAGATACGCAGTATTTT. It yields the protein CASSSGPSGGTDTQYF. Full variable domain (rest looked up from reference TRBV19 and TRBJ2-3): DGGITQSPKYLFRKEGQNVTLSCEQNLNHDAMYWYRQDPGQGLRLIYYSQIVNDFQKGDIAEGYSVSREKKESFPLTVTSAQKNPTAFYLCASSSGPSGGTDTQYFGPGTRLTVL.

This clonotype has only a few counts. The chain couples TRBV30 to TRBJ1-4; D gene uncertain. Germline CDR1 and CDR2: GTSNPN and SVGIG (reference sequence). CDR3 length: 12 amino acids. V lost 5 bases and J lost 2, with 6 bases in between. CDR3 DNA sequence: TGTGCCTGGGGTTTTACTAATGAAAAACTGTTTTTT. Amino acids: CAWGFTNEKLFF.